Sequencing of this T cell receptor (beta chain) was carried out in a study of blood T cells in healthy people across ages. A second PCR of roughly 7 to 11 cycles used a sample-barcoded 5' primer and a J-beta primer mix. Each cDNA molecule was tagged by a template-switch adaptor with 12 random nucleotides. One entry per CDR3 protein results from TCRdb running MiXCR on the 5' RACE reads. The table has over a million distinct CDR3 sequences, about 42% seen once. Caucasian, healthy and from Russia, the donors were aged between about 6 and 90. This clonotype has only a few counts. The antigen is undetermined. Germline V gene data show CDR1 as SEHNR and CDR2 as FQNEAQ (reference sequence). This CDR3 has 15 amino acids. V was clipped by 1 base and J by 7 bases, with 14 bases between them. Points from the study as a whole: Measured against age, TCR beta diversity per million T cells decreased in a roughly linear manner. Percentage of naive T cells showed a strong correlation with TCR beta diversity.

Sequenced sample: blood. The TCR comes from a woman aged 18-29 years in good health. The genes are TRBV7-9 and TRBJ2-1; no clear D. The CDR3 DNA follows: TGTGCCAGCAGCTTAGTGATCCTAGGAAAGAATGAGCAGTTCTTC. This codes for CASSLVILGKNEQFF. The variable domain in full, completed from reference TRBV7-9 and TRBJ2-1, reads DTGVSQNPRHKITKRGQNVTFRCDPISEHNRLYWYRQTLGQGPEFLTYFQNEAQLEKSRLLSDRFSAERPKGSFSTLEIQRTEQGDSAMYLCASSLVILGKNEQFFGPGTRLTVL.